Listed here is a single TCR beta chain. The data were obtained in a study of OX40 agonist ivuxolimab in advanced cancers. Study-level background: Under the entry rules, prior anti-PD-1, anti-PD-L1 or anti-CTLA-4 therapy was allowed, and around 36% had some.

Profiling relied on immunoSEQ multiplex PCR, and the TCRdb table lists in-frame clones only, not all of them. This table has 20,000 or so clones, 70% to 90% appearing once. The source was CD4+ or CD8+ T cells sorted from blood, collected in a trial of the OX40 agonist ivuxolimab. This TCR derives from an adult with an advanced solid tumor such as melanoma, head and neck, liver or kidney cancer.

DNA of the CDR3: TGTGCCAGCAGTCGCCTGGGTTTAGATTTGGGGTCTGACACTGAAGCTTTCTTT. Residues: CASSRLGLDLGSDTEAFF. V is TRBV27 and J is TRBJ1-1, with D uncertain. The CDR3 has 18 residues. The ends were cut back, 5 bases at V and 3 bases at J, with 25 bases in the middle. CDR1 is MNHEY and CDR2 is SMNVEV in the germline V gene (reference sequence).